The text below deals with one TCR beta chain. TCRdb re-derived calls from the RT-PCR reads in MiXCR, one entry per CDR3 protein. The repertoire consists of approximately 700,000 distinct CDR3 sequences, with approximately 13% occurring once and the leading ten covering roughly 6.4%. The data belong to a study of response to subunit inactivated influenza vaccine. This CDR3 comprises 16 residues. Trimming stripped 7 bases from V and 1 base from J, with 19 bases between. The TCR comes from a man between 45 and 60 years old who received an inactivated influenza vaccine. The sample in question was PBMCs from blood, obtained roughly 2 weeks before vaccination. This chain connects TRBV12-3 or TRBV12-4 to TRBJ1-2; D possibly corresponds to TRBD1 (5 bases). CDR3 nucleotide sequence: TGTGCCAGCATTTCTGGGCCAGGGATATTTAACTATGGCTACACCTTC. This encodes CASISGPGIFNYGYTF.